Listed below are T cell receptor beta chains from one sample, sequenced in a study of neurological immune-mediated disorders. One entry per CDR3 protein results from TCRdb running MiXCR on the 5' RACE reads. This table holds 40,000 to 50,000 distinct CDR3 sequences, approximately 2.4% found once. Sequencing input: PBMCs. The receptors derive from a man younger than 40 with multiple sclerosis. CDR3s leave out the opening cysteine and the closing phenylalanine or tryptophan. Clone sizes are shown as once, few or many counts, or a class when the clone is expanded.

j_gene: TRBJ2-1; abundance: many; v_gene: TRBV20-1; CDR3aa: SASKAGGFIDNEQF
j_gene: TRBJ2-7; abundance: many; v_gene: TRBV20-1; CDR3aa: SASSRYEQY
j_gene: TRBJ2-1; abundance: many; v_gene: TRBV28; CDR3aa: ASSLLPLLTSGNNEQF
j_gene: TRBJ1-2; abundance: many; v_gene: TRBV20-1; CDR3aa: SASGPGTVYGYT
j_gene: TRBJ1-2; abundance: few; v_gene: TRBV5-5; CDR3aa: ASSLVAPIDGYT
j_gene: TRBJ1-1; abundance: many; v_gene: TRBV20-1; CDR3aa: SAIPPIGGWTEAF
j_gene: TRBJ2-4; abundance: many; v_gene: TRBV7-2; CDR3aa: ASSLLSGGNIQY
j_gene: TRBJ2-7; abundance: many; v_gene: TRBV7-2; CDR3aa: ASSSRLASHEQY
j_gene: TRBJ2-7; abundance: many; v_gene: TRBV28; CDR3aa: ASSLNAGGFSYEQY
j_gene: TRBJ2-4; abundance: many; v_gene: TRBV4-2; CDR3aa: ASSQDGLAGGGGPLGIQY
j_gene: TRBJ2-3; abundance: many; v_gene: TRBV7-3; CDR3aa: ASSTGLAGRDTQY
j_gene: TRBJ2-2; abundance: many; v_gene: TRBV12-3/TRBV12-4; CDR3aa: ASLGTVVPTGELF
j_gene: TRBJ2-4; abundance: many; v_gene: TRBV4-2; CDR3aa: ASSQDFTGGSKNIQY
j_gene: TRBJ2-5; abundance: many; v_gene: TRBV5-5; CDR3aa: ASSLDLAGGFETQY
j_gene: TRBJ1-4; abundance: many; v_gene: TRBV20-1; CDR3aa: SARTQGSGEKLF
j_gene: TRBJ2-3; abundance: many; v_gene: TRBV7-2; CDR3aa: ASSPASGRAGDTQY
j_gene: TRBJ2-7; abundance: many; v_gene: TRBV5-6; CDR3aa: ASSLRTGTGTEQY
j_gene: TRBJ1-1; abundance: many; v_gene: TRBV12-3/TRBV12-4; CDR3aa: ASSLTGLTTEAF
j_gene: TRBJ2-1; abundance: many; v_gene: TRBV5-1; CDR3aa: ASRPGTGAYNEQF
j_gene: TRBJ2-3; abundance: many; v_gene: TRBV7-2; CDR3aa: ASSFSSGGQY
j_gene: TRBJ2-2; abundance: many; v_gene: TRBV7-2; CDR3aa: ASSYRGGTGELF
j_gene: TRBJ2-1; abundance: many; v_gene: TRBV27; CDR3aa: ASRPTSGAYNEQF
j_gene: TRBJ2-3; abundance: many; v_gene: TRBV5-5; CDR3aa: ASSPLGQGATDTQY
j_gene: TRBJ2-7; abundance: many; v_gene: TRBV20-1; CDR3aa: SARPGEGGAYEQY
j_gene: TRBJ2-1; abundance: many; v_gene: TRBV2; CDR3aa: ASMSGVYNEQF
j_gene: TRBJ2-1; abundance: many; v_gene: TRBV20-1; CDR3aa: SAAQQLDSAQF
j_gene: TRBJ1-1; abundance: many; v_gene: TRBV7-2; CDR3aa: ASSPPLNTEAF
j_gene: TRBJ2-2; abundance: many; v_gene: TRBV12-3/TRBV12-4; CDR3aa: ASTITGTGELF